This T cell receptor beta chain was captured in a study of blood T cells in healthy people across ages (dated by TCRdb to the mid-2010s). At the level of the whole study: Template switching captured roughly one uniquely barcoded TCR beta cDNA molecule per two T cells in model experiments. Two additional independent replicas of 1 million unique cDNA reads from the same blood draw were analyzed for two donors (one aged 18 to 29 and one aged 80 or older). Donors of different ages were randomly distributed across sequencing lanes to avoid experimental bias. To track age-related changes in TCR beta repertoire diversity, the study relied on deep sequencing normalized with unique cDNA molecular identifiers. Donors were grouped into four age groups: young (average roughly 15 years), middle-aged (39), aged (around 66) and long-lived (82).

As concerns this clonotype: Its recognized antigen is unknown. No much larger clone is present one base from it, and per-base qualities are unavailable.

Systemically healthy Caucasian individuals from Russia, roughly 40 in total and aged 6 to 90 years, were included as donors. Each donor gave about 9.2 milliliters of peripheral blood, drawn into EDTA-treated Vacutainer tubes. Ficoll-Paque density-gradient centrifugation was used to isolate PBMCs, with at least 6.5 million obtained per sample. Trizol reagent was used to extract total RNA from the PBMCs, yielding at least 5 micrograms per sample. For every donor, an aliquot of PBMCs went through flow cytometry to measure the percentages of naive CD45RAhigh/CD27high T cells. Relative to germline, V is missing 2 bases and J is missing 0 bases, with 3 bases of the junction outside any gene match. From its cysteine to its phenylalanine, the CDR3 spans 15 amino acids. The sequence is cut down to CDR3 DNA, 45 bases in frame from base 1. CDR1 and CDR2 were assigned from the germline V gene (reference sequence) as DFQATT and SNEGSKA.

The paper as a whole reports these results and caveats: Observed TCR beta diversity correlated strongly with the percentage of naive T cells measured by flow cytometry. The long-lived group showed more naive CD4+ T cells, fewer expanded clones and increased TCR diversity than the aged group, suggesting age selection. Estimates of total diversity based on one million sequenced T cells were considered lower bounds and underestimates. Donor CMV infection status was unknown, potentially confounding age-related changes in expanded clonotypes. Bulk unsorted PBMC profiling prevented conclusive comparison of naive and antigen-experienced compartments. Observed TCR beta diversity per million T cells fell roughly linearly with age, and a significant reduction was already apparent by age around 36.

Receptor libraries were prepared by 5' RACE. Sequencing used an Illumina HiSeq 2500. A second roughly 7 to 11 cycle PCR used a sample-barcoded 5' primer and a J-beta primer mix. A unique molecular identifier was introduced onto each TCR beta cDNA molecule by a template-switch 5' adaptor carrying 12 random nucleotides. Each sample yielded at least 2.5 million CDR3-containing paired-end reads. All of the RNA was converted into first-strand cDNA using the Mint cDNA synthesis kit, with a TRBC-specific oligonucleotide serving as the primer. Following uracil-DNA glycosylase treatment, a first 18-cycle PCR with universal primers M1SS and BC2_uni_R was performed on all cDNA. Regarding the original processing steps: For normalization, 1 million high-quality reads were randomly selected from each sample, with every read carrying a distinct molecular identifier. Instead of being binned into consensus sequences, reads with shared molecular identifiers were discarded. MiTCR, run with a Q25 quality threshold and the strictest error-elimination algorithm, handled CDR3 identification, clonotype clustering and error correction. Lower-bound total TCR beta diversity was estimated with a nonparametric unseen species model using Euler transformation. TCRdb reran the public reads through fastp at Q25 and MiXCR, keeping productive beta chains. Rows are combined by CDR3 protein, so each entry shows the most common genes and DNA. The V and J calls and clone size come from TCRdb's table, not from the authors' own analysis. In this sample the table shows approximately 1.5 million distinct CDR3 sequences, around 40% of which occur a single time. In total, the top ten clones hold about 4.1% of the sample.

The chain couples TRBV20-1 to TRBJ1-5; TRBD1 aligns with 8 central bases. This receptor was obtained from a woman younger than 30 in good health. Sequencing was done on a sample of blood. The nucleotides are TGCAGTGCTAGACGGCAGGGGGCTAGCAATCAGCCCCAGCATTTT. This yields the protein CSARRQGASNQPQHF.